The T cell receptor (beta chain) under discussion was sequenced for a study of blood T cells in healthy people across ages. Donor samples were obtained from healthy Caucasian individuals from Russia, aged about 6 to 95. Samples each yielded at least 5.5 micrograms of total RNA. It was with a sample-barcoded 5' primer and a J-beta primer mix that a second PCR of about 6 to 12 cycles was run. Each cDNA was tagged by a template-switch adaptor containing 12 random nucleotides. In TCRdb, the 5' RACE reads were re-called with MiXCR into one record per CDR3 protein. Of roughly 2 million distinct CDR3 sequences in the sample, around half were seen once. This clonotype appeared a few times. The J segment lost 6 bases and the V segment lost 3 bases, leaving 3 bases of the junction unmatched. There are 13 residues in the CDR3. The germline V gene encodes CDR1 SNHLY and CDR2 FYNNEI.

Sequencing was done on a sample of blood. This receptor was identified in a woman aged 40 to 50 in good health. The chain is built from TRBV2 and TRBJ2-3, with TRBD1 matching over 7 bases. The CDR3 loop reads CASSEGQLDTQYF. The DNA of the CDR3 is TGTGCCAGCAGTGAGGGACAGTTGGATACGCAGTATTTT.